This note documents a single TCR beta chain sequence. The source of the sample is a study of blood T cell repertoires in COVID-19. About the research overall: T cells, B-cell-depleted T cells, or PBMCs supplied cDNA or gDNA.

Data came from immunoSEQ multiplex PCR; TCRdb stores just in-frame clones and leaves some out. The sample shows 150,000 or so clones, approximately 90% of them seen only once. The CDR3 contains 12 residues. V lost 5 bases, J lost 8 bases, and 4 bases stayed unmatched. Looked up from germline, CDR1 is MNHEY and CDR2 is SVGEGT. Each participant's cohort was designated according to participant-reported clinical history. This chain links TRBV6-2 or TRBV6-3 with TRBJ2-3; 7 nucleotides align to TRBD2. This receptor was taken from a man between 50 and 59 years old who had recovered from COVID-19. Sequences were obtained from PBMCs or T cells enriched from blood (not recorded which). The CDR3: CASSPWEGTQYF. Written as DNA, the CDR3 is TGTGCCAGCAGTCCCTGGGAGGGTACGCAGTATTTT.